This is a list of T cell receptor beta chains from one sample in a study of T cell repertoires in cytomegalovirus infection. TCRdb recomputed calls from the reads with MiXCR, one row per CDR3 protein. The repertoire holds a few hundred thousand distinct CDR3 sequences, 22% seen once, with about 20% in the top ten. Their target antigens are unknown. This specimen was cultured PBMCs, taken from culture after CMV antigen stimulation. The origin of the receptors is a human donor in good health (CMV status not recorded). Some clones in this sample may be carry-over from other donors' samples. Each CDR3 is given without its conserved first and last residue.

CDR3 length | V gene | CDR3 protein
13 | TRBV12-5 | ASGALGGTYNEQF
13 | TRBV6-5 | ASSYGGSGRYEQY
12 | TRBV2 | ASTVLAGYNEQF
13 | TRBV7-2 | ASSWGLGPGDTQY
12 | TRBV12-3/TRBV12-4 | ASSSPRDPPKLF
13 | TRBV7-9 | ASSPKTGSNTEAF
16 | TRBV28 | ASSSTSGRLGVAGEQF
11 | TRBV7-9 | ASSLGRVDEQF
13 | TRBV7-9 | ASSEAPGQGYEQY
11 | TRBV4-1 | ASSPQTLYGYT
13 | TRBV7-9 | ASSPSGRSDNEQF
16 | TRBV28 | ASSPPKQGLGGNQPQH
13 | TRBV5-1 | ASSLGASGSNEQF
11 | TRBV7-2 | ASSLSRQEQYT
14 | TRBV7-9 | ASSFSLAGEADTQY
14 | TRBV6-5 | ASSYSGLAGGSEQF
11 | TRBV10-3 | ATGMGFREKLF
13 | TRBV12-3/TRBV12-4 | ASSLRGDRYYGYT
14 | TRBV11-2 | ASRGGGAGVSDTQY
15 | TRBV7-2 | ASSLVRTSGPEDTQY
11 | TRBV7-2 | ASRPGNQETQY
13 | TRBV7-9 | ASSGGQGRHTEAF
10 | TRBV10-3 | AISRGGEKLF
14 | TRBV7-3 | ASSSSWESSYNEQF
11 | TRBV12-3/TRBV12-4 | ASSEGGADEQF
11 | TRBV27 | ASSSTGGGTIY
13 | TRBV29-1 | SVGSLASRDNEQF
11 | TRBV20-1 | SARLTGNNEAF
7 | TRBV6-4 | ARDSEAF
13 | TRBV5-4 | ASSNRGGAIYGYT
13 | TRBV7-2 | ASSLEGRRQETQY
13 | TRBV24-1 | ATSDLLAGVNEQF
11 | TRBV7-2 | ASRYPQGYGYT
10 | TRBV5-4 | ASMKGNNEQF
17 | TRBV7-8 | ASSLRQLAGTDYTDTQY
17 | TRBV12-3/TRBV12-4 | ASSLQTGTGGSTNEKLF
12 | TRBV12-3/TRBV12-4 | ASSFGQGAYEQF
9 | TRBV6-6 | ASFGAGELF
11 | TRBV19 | ASSIDTNYGYT
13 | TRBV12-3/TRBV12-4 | ASSFPGTGRGGYT
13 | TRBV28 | ASSRPGQGISEQF
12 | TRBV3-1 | ASSRGQGDNGYT
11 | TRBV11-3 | ASSPDSNQPQH
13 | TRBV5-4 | ASSSPASTYNEQF